What follows is one T cell receptor (beta chain) and its context. The antigen remains undetermined. Using its own MiXCR run on the RT-PCR reads, TCRdb lists one record per CDR3 protein. In the table there are about 650,000 distinct CDR3 sequences, 12% to 15% of which are singletons. This record comes from a study of response to subunit inactivated influenza vaccine. Study outcomes and limitations: The authors proposed limited new T cell recruitment per seasonal influenza vaccination.

The CDR3 consists of 15 residues. Trimming removed 5 bases from V and 1 base from J, with 12 bases in between. This sample comprised PBMCs from blood, obtained about 14 days before vaccination. V usage is TRBV12-3 or TRBV12-4 and J usage is TRBJ1-5, with D tentatively TRBD1 (6 bases). The origin of this receptor is a man in his fifties or sixties who received an inactivated influenza vaccine. Written as DNA, the CDR3 is TGTGCCAGCAGTCTTACAGGGACCAGCAATCAGCCCCAGCATTTT. Translated: CASSLTGTSNQPQHF.